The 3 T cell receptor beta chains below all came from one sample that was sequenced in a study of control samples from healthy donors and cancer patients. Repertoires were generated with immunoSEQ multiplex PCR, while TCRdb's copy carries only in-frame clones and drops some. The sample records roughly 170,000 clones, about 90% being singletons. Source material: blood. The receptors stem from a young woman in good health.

The CDR3 spells CASSLSTSSYNSPLHF. CDR3 nucleotides: TGTGCCAGCAGCTTATCGACCAGCTCCTATAATTCACCCCTCCACTTT. V is TRBV7-6 and J is TRBJ1-6; D unresolved. CDR3 size: 16 residues. The germline CDR1 and CDR2 sequences are SGHVS and FNYEAQ. The V end was cut by 2 bases, the J end by 0 bases, with 8 bases between.

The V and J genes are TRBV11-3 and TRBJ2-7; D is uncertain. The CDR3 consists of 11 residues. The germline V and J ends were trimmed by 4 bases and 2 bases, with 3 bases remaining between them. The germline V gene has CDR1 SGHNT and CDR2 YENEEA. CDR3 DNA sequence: TGTGCCAGCAGCTCGACCTACGAGCAGTACGTC. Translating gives CASSSTYEQYV.

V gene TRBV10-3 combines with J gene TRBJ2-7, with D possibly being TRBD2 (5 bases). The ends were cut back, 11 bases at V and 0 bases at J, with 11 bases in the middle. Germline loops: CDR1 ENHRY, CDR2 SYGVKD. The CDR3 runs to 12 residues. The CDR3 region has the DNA TGTGCCGGAGGAAGCAGCTCCTACGAGCAGTACTTC. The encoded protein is CAGGSSSYEQYF.